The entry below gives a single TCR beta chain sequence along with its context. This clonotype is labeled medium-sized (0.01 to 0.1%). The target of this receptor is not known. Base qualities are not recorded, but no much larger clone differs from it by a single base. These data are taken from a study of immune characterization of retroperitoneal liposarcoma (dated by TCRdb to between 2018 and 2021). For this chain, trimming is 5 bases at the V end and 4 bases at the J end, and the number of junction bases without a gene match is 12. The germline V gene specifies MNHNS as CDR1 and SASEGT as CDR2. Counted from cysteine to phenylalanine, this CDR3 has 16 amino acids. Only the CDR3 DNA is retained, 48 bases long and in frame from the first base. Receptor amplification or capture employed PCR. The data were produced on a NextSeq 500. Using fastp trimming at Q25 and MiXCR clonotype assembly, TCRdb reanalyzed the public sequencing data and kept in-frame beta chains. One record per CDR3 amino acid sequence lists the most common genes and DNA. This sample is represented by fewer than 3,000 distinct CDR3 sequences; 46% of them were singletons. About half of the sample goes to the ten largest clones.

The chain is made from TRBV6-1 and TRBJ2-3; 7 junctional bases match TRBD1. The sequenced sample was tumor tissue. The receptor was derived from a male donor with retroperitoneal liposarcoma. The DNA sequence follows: TGTGCCAGCAGTCGCAACCAGGGGGACGGGGCAGATACGCAGTATTTT. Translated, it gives CASSRNQGDGADTQYF.